The subject of this entry is one TCR beta chain. What it binds is not known. The data were obtained in a study of T cell responses to AZD1222 COVID-19 vaccine. Overall study: Second doses were pooled across both intervals (about 4 or about 12 weeks).

Unmatched junction bases numbered 8, after V lost 8 bases and J lost 6 bases. The germline CDR1 and CDR2 sequences are SGHTS and YDEGEE. CDR3 length: 15 residues. Study-level results: The CD4 TCRs associated with vaccination extended across spike and predominated at 160-218 and 743-854.

Generated by immunoSEQ multiplex PCR, the TCRdb table keeps only in-frame clones and is missing some. The data contain 150,000 or so clones, 90% of them seen just once; the ten biggest clones take up 18%. The source material was peripheral blood, sampled on day 0 of AZD1222 vaccination. The V gene is TRBV5-8, the J gene TRBJ2-4, with 13 bases matching TRBD2. This sequence was found in an adult in good health. CDR3 amino acids: CASRGLAGAANIQYF. The CDR3, as DNA: TGTGCCAGTCGCGGACTAGCGGGAGCGGCAAACATTCAGTACTTC.